This T cell receptor (beta chain) stems from a study of cytomegalovirus exposure and HLA in healthy donors. Whole-study findings and limits: It emerged from a later analysis that several of the most significant clusters appeared to be linked to common viral pathogens.

Use of 60 Vbeta and 13 Jbeta primers characterized the PCR. Here immunoSEQ multiplex PCR was the method, and the copy in TCRdb shows in-frame clones only, minus some. The sample lists 120,000 or so clones, around 82% occurring once. A remark on this clone: The antigen remains unidentified.

The receptor was isolated from a male donor in good health and CMV-seropositive. The sequencing sample was made of PBMCs.

The CDR3, as DNA: TGTGCCAGCAGCCAAGGTCAGGGGCTAGGAAACACTGAAGCTTTCTTT. Residues: CASSQGQGLGNTEAFF. V gene TRBV7-9 combines with J gene TRBJ1-1; the D gene is possibly TRBD1 (6 bases). The CDR3 is made up of 16 amino acids. V was pared by 5 bases and J by 2 bases, with 18 bases between. Germline V gives CDR1 SEHNR, CDR2 FQNEAQ (reference sequence).